This TCR beta chain was captured by sequencing in a study of molecular identifiers for immune sequencing clone quantification. From roughly 21,000 to 960,000 sorted cells, naive CD8 libraries were generated with 10%, 30% or 50% RNA. The CDR3 extends over 15 amino acids. Trimming removed 3 bases from V and 1 base from J, with 13 bases in between. Per germline, CDR1 SGHDT and CDR2 YYEEEE. Via MiXCR, TCRdb re-called the PCR reads, giving one row per CDR3 protein. The data hold roughly 630,000 distinct CDR3 sequences, with roughly 25% observed a single time. The chain recombines TRBV5-6 with TRBJ1-2, with D tentatively TRBD1 (5 bases). Sequencing was carried out using naive CD8+ T cells from blood, with Jurkat cell RNA spiked in. The subset: FACS-sorted CD8+CD4-CCR7+CD45RA+ naive T cells. The clonotype comes from a human donor in good health. Some libraries in this study had Jurkat cell RNA spiked in. CDR3 region: CASSSTDKLNYGYTF. The CDR3 region has the DNA TGTGCCAGCAGCTCCACGGACAAGCTTAACTATGGCTACACCTTC.